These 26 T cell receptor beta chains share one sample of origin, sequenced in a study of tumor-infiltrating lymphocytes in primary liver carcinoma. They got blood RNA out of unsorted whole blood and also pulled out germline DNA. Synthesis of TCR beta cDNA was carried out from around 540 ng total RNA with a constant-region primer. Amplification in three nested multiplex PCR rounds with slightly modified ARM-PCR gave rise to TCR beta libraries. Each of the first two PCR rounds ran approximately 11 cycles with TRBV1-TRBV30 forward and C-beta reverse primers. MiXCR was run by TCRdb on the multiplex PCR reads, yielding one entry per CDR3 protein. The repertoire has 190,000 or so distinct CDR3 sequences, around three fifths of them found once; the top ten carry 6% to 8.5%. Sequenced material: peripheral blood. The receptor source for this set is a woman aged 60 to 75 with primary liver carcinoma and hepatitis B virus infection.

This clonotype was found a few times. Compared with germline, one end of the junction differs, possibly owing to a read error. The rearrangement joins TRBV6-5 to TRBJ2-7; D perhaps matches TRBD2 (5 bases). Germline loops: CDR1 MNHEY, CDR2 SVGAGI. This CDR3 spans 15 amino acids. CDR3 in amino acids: CASSYSRSSVYDQYF. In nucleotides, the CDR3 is TGTGCCAGCAGTTACTCTCGGAGTAGCGTCTACGACCAGTACTTC.

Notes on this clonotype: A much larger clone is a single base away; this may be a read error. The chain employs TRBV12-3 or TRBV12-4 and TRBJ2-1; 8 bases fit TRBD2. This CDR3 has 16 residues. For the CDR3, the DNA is TGTGCCAGCAGCCTAGCAGCGGGAGCCCCCAATAGTGAGCTGTTCTTC. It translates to CASSLAAGAPNSELFF.

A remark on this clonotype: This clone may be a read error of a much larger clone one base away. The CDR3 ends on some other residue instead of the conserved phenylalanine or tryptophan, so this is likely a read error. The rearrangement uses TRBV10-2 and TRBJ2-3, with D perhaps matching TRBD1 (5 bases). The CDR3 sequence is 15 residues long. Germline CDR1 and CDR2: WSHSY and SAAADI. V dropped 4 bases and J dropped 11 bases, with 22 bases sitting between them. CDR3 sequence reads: CASSASGSPLGEQYL. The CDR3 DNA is TGCGCCAGCAGTGCGTCAGGGTCTCCCCTTGGAGAGCAGTATTTA.

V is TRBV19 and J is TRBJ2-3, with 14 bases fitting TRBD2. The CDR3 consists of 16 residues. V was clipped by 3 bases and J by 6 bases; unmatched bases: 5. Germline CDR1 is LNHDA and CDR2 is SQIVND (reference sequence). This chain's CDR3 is CASSIGLAGGWDTQYF. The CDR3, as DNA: TGTGCCAGTAGTATCGGACTAGCGGGAGGTTGGGATACGCAGTATTTT. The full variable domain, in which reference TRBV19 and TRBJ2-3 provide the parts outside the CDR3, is DGGITQSPKYLFRKEGQNVTLSCEQNLNHDAMYWYRQDPGQGLRLIYYSQIVNDFQKGDIAEGYSVSREKKESFPLTVTSAQKNPTAFYLCASSIGLAGGWDTQYFGPGTRLTVL.

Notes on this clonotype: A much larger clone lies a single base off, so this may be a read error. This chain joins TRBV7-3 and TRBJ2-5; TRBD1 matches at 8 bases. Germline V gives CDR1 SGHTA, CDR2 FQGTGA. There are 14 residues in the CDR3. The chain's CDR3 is CAISQTGAKETQYF. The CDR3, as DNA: TGTGCCATCAGCCAGACAGGGGCTAAAGAGACCCAGTACTTC.

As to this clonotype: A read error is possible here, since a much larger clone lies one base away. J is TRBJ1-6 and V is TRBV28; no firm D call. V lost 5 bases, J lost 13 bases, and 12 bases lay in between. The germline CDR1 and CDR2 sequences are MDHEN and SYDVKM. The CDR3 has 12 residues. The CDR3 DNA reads TGTGCCAGCAGTAACCAACGAAGCCCCCTCCACTTT. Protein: CASSNQRSPLHF.

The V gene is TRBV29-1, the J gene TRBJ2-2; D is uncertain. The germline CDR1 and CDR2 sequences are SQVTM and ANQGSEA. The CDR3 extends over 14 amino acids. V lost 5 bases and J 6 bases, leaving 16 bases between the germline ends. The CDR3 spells CSVNMGMGSGELFF. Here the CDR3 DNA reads TGCAGCGTTAACATGGGAATGGGATCCGGGGAGCTGTTTTTT.

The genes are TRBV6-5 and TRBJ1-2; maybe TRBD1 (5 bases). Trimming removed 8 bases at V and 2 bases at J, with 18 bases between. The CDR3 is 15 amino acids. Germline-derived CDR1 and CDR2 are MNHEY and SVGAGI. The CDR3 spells CASGFPDKGNYGYTF. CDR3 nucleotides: TGTGCCAGCGGCTTTCCGGACAAGGGGAACTATGGCTACACCTTC.

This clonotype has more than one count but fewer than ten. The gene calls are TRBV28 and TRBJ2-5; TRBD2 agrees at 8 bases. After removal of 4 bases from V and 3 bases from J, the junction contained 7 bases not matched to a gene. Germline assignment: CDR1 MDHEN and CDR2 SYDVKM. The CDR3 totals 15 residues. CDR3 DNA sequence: TGTGCCAGCAGTTCCCCTATCGGGAGGGAAGAGACCCAGTACTTC. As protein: CASSSPIGREETQYF.

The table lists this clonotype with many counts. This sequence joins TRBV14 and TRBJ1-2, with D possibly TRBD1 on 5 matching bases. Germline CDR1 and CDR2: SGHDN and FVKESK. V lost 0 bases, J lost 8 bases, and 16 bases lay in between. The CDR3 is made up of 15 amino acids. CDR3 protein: CASSQDRGVASGYTF. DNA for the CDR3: TGTGCCAGCAGCCAAGATCGAGGGGTCGCGTCGGGCTACACCTTC. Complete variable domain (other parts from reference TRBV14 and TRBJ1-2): EAGVTQFPSHSVIEKGQTVTLRCDPISGHDNLYWYRRVMGKEIKFLLHFVKESKQDESGMPNNRFLAERTGGTYSTLKVQPAELEDSGVYFCASSQDRGVASGYTFGSGTRLTVV.

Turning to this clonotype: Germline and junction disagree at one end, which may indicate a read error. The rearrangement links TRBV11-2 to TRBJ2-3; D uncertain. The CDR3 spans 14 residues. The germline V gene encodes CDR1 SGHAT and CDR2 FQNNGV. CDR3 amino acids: CASNLLVGSDTQYF. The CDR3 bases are TGTGCCAGCAACTTATTAGTGGGCTCAGATACGCAGTATTTT.

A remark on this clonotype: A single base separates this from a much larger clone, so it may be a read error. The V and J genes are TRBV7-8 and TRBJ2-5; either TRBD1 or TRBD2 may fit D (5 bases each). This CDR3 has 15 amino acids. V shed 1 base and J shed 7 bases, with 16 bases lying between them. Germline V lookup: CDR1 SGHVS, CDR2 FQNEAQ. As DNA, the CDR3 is TGTGCCAGCAGCTTAGTCGGGTTCAGTGGGGGGACCCAGTACTTC. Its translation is CASSLVGFSGGTQYF.

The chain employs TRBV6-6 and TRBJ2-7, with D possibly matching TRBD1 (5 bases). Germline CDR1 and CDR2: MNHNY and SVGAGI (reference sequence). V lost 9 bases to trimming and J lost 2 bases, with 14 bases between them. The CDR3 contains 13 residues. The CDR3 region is CASSQIGAYEQYF. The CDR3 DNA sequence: TGTGCCAGTAGTCAGATAGGGGCCTACGAGCAGTACTTC.

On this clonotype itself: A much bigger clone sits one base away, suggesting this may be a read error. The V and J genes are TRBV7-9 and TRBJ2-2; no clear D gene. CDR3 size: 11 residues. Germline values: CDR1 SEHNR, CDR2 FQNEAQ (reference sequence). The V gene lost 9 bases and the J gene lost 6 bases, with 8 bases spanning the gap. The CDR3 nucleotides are TGTGCCAGGGCCCTTCCCGGGGAGCTGTTTTTT. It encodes CARALPGELFF.

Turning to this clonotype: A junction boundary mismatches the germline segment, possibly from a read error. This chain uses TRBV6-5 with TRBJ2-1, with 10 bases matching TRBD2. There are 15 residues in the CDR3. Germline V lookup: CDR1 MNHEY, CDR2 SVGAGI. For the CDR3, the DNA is TGTGCCAGCAGTTACTCGGCTAGCGGGAGTAATGAGCAGCTCTTC. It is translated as CASSYSASGSNEQLF.

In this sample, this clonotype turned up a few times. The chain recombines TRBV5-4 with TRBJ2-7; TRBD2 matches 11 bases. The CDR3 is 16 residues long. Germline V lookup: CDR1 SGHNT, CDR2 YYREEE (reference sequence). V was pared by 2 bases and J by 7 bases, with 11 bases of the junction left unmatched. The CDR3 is CASSFFSSGRIGEQYF. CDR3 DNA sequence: TGTGCCAGCAGCTTTTTCTCTAGCGGGAGGATCGGGGAGCAGTACTTC.

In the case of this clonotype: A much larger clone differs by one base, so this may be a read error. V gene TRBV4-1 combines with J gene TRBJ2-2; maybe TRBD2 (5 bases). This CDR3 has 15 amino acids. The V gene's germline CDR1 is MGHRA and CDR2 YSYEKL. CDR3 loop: CASNTYSASTGELLF. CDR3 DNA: TGCGCCAGCAACACTTACTCCGCGAGCACCGGGGAGCTGCTTTTT.

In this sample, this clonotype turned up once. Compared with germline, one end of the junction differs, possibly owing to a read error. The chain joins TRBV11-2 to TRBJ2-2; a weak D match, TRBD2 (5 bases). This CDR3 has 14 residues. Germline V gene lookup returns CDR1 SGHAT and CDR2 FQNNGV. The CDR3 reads CASGLIANTGELFF. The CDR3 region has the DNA TGTGCCAGTGGCCTTATTGCGAACACCGGGGAGCTGTTTTTC.

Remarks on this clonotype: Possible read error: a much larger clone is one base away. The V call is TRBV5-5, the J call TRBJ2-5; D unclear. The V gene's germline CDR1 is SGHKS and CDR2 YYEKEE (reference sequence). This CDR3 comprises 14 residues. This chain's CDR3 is CASSPSRAQETRYF. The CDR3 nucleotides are TGTGCCAGCAGCCCCTCCCGGGCCCAAGAGACCCGGTACTTC.

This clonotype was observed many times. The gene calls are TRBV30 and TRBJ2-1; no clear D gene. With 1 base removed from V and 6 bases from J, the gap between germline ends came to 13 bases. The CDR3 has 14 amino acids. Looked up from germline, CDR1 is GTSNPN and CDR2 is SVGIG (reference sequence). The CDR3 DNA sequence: TGTGCCTGGAGTGGGTTCTTTAAGACCAATGAGCAGTTCTTC. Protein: CAWSGFFKTNEQFF.

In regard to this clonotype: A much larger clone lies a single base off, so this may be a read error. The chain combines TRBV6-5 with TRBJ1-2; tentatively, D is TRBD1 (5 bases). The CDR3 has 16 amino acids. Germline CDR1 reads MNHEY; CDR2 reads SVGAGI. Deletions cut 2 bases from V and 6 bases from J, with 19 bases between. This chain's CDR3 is CASSYDHELRGNGYTF. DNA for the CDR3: TGTGCCAGCAGTTACGACCACGAACTGAGGGGCAATGGCTACACCTTC.

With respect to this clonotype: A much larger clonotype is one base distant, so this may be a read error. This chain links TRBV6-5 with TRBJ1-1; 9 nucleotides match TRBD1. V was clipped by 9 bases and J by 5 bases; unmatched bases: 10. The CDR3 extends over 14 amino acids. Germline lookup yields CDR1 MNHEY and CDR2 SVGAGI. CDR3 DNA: TGTGCCAGTATTCGACAGGGGGTGCGGACTGAAGCTTTCTTT. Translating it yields CASIRQGVRTEAFF.

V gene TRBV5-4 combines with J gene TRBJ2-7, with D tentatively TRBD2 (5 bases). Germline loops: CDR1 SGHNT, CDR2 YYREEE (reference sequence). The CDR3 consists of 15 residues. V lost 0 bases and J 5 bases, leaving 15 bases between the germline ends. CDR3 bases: TGTGCCAGCAGCTTGGTTGGCGTGAGGGCCGACGAGCAGTACTTC. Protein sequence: CASSLVGVRADEQYF.

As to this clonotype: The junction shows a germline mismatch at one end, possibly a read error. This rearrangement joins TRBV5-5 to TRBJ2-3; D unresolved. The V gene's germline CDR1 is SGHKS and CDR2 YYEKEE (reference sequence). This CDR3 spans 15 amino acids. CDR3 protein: CASRHSLGNTDMQYF. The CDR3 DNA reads TGTGCCAGCAGGCATTCGTTGGGCAACACAGATATGCAGTATTTT. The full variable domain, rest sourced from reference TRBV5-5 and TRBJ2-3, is DAGVTQSPTHLIKTRGQQVTLRCSPISGHKSVSWYQQVLGQGPQFIFQYYEKEERGRGNFPDRFSARQFPNYSSELNVNALLLGDSALYLCASRHSLGNTDMQYFGPGTRLTVL.

The CDR3 is CASSLGTSDDTDTQYF. In DNA, the CDR3 is TGTGCCAGCAGCTTGGGTACTAGCGATGACACAGATACGCAGTATTTT. The rearrangement uses TRBV5-4 and TRBJ2-3; TRBD2 matches at 7 bases. The CDR3 totals 16 residues. Germline CDR1 SGHNT, CDR2 YYREEE (reference sequence). J gave up 2 bases and V 0 bases, and 6 bases lay outside the gene matches.

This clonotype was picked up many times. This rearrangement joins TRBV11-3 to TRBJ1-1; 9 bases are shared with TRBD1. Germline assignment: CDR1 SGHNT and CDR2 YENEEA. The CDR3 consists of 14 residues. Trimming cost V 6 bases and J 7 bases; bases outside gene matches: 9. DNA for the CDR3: TGTGCCAGCAGTTCGGACAGGGGATTTATTGAAGCTTTCTTT. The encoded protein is CASSSDRGFIEAFF.